This TCR beta chain came from a study of post-analysis software for immune sequencing data. Findings and caveats of the study: Higher frequency in patients than in controls was seen for five TRBV segments, with TRBV5-6, TRBV5-1 and TRBV20-1 among them. Same-batch preparations were strongly co-clustered by F measure. The study found significantly lower normalized Chao1 diversity in multiple sclerosis patients than in controls.

Unmatched junction bases numbered 3, after V lost 0 bases and J lost 4 bases. Germline V gene sequence: CDR1 MRHNA, CDR2 SNTAGT. CDR3 length equals 16 residues. A few counts support this clonotype. Its antigen is still unknown. The TCR beta cDNA libraries carried unique molecular identifiers. MiXCR, run by TCRdb on the PCR reads, gives a single entry per CDR3 protein. The table has roughly 800,000 distinct CDR3 sequences, under 70% seen once; the top ten hold over 4%. This sequence originates from a girl aged 5-17 years with multiple sclerosis. The sample consisted of blood. This chain links TRBV6-4 with TRBJ2-1; 10 nucleotides match TRBD2. The CDR3 here is CASSDSASGGYNEQFF. In DNA, the CDR3 is TGTGCCAGCAGTGACTCGGCTAGCGGGGGTTACAATGAGCAGTTCTTC.